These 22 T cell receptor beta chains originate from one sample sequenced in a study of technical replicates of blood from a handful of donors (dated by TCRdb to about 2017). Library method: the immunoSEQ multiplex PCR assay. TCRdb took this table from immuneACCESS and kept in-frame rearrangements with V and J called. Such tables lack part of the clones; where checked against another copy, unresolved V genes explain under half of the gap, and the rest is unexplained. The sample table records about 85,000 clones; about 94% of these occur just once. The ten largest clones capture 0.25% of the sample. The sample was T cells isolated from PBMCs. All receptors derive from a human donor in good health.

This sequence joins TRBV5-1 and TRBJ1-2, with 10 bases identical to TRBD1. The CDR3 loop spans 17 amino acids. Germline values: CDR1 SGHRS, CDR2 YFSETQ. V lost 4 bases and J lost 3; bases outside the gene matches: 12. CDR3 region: CASSTGMGTGVYYGYTF. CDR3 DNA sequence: TGCGCCAGCAGCACGGGGATGGGGACAGGGGTCTACTATGGCTACACCTTC. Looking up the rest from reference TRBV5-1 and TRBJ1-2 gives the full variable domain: KAGVTQTPRYLIKTRGQQVTLSCSPISGHRSVSWYQQTPGQGLQFLFEYFSETQRNKGNFPGRFSGRQFSNSRSEMNVSTLELGDSALYLCASSTGMGTGVYYGYTFGSGTRLTVV.

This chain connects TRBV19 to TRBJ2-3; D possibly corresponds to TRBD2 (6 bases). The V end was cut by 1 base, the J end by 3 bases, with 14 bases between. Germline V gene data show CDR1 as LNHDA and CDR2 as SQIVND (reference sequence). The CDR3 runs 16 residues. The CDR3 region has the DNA TGTGCCAGTAGTATAGTGGGCGGGGTAGTAACAGATACGCAGTATTTT. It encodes CASSIVGGVVTDTQYF.

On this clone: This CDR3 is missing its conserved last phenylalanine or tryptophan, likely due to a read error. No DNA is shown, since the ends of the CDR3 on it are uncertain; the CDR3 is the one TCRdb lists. The CDR3 reads CASSTYRGD. V gene TRBV21-1 combines with J gene TRBJ2-3; the D segment call TRBD1 is taken from the table without a DNA check. TRBV21-1 is marked as a pseudogene. Ends included, the CDR3 has 9 residues.

The CDR3 DNA reads as TGTGCCAGTAGTATTAAGCAACAGGGCGAGCAGTACTTC. It encodes CASSIKQQGEQYF. V and J are TRBV19 and TRBJ2-7; weak D call: TRBD1 (6 bases). This CDR3 region has 13 residues. Germline CDR1 reads LNHDA; CDR2 reads SQIVND (reference sequence). The V gene lost 3 bases and the J gene lost 6 bases, with 12 bases spanning the gap.

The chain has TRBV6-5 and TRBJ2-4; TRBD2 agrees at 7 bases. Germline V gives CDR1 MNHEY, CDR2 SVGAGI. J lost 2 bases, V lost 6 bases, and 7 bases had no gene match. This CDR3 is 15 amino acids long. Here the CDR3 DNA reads TGTGCCAGCAGAAAGCTAGCGGCCTCCAAAAACATTCAGTACTTC. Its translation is CASRKLAASKNIQYF.

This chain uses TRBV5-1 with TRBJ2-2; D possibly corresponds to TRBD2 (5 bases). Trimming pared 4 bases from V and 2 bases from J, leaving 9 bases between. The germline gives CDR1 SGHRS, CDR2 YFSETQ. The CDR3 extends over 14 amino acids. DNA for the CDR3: TGCGCCAGCAGCCAGACGGGAAACACCGGGGAGCTGTTTTTT. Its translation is CASSQTGNTGELFF.

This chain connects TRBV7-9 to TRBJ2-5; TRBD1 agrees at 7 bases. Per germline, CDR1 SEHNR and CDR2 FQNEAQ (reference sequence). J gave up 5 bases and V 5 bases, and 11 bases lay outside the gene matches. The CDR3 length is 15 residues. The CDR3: CASSLRLTGRETQYF. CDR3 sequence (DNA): TGTGCCAGCAGCCTTCGCCTGACAGGGCGGGAGACCCAGTACTTC.

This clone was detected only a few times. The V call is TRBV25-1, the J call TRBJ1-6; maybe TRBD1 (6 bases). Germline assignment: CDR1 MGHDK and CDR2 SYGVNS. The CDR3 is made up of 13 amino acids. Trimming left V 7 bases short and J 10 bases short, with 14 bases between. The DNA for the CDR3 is TGTGCCAGCATTGGGGGGGCGCGGTCACCCCTCCACTTT. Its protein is CASIGGARSPLHF.

The CDR3 DNA is TGTGCCAGCAGCTTACAGGGTGAAGCTTTCTTT. Translation gives CASSLQGEAFF. The chain is built from TRBV7-6 and TRBJ1-1; possible D gene TRBD1, 5 bases. Germline V CDR1 and CDR2: SGHVS, FNYEAQ. The CDR3 is made up of 11 amino acids. V was trimmed by 2 bases and J by 7 bases, leaving 5 bases between them.

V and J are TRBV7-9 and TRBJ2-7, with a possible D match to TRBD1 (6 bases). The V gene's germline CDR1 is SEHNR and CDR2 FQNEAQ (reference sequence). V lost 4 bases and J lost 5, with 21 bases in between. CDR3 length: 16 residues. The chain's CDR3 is CASSSLRAQGWNEQYF. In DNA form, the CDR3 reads TGTGCCAGCAGCTCCCTCCGCGCACAGGGATGGAACGAGCAGTACTTC.

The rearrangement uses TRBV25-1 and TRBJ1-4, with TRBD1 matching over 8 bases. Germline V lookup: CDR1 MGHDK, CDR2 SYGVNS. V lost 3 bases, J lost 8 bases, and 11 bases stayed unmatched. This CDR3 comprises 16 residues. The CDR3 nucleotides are TGTGCCAGCAGTGAGGGGGCAGGGGGCGGTAAAGAAAAACTGTTTTTT. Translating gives CASSEGAGGGKEKLFF. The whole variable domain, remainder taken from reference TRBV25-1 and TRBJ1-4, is EADIYQTPRYLVIGTGKKITLECSQTMGHDKMYWYQQDPGMELHLIHYSYGVNSTEKGDLSSESTVSRIRTEHFPLTLESARPSHTSQYLCASSEGAGGGKEKLFFGSGTQLSVL.

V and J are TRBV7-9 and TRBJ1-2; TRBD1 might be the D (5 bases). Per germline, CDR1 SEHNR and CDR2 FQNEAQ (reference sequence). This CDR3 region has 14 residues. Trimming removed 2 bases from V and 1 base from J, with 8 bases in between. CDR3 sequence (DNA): TGTGCCAGCAGCTTACCGGGGGGTAACTATGGCTACACCTTC. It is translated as CASSLPGGNYGYTF.

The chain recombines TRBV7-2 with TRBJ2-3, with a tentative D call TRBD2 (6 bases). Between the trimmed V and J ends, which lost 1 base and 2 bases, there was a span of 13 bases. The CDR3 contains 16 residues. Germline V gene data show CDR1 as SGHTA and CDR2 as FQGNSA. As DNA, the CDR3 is TGTGCCAGCAGCTTAGTGGGCGGGGCGGACACAGATACGCAGTATTTT. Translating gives CASSLVGGADTDTQYF.

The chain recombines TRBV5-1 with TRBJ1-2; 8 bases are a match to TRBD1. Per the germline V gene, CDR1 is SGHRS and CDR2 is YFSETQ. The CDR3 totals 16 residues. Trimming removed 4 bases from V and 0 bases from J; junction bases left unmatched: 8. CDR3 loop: CASSGGTGYPNYGYTF. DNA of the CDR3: TGCGCCAGCAGCGGGGGGACAGGATATCCTAACTATGGCTACACCTTC. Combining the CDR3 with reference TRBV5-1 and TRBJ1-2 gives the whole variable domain KAGVTQTPRYLIKTRGQQVTLSCSPISGHRSVSWYQQTPGQGLQFLFEYFSETQRNKGNFPGRFSGRQFSNSRSEMNVSTLELGDSALYLCASSGGTGYPNYGYTFGSGTRLTVV.

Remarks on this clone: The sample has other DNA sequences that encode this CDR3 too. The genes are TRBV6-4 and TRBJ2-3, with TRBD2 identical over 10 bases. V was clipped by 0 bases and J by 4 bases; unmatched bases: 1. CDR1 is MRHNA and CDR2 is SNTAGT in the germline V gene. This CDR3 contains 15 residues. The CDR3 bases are TGTGCCAGCAGTGACTCAGCGGGGGGGCCAGATACGCAGTATTTT. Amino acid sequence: CASSDSAGGPDTQYF.

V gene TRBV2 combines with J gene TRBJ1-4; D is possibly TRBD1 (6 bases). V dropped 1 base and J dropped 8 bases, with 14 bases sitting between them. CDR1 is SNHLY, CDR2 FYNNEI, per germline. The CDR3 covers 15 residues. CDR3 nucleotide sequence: TGTGCCAGCAGTGAAGAGTCAGGGGCAGGCGAAAAACTGTTTTTT. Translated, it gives CASSEESGAGEKLFF. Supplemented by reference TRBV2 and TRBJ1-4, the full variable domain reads EPEVTQTPSHQVTQMGQEVILRCVPISNHLYFYWYRQILGQKVEFLVSFYNNEISEKSEIFDDQFSVERPDGSNFTLKIRSTKLEDSAMYFCASSEESGAGEKLFFGSGTQLSVL.

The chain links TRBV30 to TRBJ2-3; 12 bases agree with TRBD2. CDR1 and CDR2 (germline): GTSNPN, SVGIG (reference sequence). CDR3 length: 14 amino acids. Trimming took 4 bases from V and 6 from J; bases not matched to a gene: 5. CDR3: CAWTSGGAGDTQYF. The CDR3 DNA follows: TGTGCCTGGACTAGCGGGGGGGCCGGGGATACGCAGTATTTT.

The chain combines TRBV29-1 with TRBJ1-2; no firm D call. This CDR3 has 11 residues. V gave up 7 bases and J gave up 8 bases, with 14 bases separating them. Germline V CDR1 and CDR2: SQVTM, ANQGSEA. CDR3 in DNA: TGCAGCGCCGAGGGAGAGACCGGCTACACCTTC. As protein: CSAEGETGYTF.

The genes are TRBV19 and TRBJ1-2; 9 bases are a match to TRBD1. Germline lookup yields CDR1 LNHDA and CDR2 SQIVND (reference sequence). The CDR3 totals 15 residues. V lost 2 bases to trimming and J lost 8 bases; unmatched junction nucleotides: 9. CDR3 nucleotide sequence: TGTGCCAGTAGTATATCGACAGGGGGGATGCGGGGCTACACCTTC. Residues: CASSISTGGMRGYTF.

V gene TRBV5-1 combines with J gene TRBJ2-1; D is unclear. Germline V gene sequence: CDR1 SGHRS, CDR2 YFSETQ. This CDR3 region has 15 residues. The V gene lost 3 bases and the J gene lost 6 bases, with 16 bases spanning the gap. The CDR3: CASSSTGSDPNEQFF. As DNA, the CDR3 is TGCGCCAGCAGCTCGACCGGGTCTGACCCCAATGAGCAGTTCTTC.

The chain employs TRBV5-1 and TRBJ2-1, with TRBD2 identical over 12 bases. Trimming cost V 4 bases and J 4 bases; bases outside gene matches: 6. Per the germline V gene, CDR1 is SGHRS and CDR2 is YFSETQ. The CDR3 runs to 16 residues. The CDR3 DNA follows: TGCGCCAGCAGCCCCCAGACTAGCGGGGGTTACAATGAGCAGTTCTTC. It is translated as CASSPQTSGGYNEQFF. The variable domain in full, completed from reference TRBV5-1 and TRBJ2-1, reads KAGVTQTPRYLIKTRGQQVTLSCSPISGHRSVSWYQQTPGQGLQFLFEYFSETQRNKGNFPGRFSGRQFSNSRSEMNVSTLELGDSALYLCASSPQTSGGYNEQFFGPGTRLTVL.

CDR3 loop: CASSLMGRETQYF. Here the CDR3 DNA reads TGTGCCAGCAGCTTAATGGGGAGAGAGACCCAGTACTTC. The gene calls are TRBV7-3 and TRBJ2-5; weak D call: TRBD2 (5 bases). CDR3 length: 13 amino acids. Germline V gene data show CDR1 as SGHTA and CDR2 as FQGTGA. V was clipped by 1 base and J by 4 bases, with 7 bases between them.